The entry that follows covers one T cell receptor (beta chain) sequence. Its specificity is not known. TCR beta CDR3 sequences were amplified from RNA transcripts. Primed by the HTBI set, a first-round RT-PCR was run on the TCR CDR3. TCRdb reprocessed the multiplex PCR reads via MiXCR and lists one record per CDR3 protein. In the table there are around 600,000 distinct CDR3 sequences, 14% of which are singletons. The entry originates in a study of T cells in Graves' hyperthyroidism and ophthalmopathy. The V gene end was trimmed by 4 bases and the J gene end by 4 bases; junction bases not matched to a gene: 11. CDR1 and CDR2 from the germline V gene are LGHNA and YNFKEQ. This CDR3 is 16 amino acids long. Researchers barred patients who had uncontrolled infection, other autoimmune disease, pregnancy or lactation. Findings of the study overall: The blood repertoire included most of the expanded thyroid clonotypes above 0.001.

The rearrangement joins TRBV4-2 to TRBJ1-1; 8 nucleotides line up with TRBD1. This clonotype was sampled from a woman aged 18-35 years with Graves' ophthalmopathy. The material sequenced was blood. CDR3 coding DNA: TGTGCCAGCAGCCCCCAGGCGGGTACAGGGGGCACTGAAGCTTTCTTT. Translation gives CASSPQAGTGGTEAFF.